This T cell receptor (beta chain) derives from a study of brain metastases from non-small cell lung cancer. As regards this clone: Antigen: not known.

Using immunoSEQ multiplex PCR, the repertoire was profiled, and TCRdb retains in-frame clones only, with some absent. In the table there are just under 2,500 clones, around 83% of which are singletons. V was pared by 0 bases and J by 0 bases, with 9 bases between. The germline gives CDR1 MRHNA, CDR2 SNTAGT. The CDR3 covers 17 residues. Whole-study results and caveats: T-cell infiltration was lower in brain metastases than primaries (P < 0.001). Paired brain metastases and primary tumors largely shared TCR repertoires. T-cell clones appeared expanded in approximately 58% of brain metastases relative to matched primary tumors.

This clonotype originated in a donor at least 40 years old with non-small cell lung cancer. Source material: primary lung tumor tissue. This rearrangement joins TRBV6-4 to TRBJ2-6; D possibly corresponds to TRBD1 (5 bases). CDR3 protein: CASSDSPGSSGANVLTF. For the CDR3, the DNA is TGTGCCAGCAGTGACTCGCCAGGGTCCTCTGGGGCCAACGTCCTGACTTTC.